This passage covers 30 T cell receptor beta chains from one sample sequenced in a study of blood T cell repertoires in COVID-19. TCRdb keeps only in-frame clones here, not all; method: immunoSEQ multiplex PCR. The sample records about 180,000 clones, roughly 88% being singletons. The material sequenced was PBMCs or T cells enriched from blood (not recorded which). Every receptor here comes from a man in his forties or fifties who had recovered from COVID-19.

This sequence joins TRBV5-1 and TRBJ2-7; unclear D gene. The CDR3 length is 16 residues. In germline, CDR1 is SGHRS, CDR2 YFSETQ. The V end was cut by 4 bases, the J end by 2 bases, with 19 bases between. The CDR3 loop is CASSTSDTNLAYEQYF. CDR3 sequence (DNA): TGCGCCAGCAGCACCTCCGACACCAATCTTGCCTACGAGCAGTACTTC.

The table lists this clone with a count of one. A much larger clonotype is one base distant, so this may be a read error. Other DNA sequences in the sample encode the same CDR3. The V gene is TRBV6-4, the J gene TRBJ1-1; a weak D match, TRBD1 (6 bases). The CDR3 totals 13 residues. Trimming stripped 6 bases from V and 1 base from J, with 9 bases between. The germline V gene encodes CDR1 MRHNA and CDR2 SNTAGT. CDR3 sequence reads: CASSADRNTEAFF. The CDR3 nucleotides are TGTGCCAGCAGCGCGGACAGGAACACTGAAGCTTTCTTT.

This clone was seen once. The chain recombines TRBV18 with TRBJ1-1, with TRBD1 as a possible D gene (5 bases). Germline CDR1 is KGHSH and CDR2 is LQKENI. The CDR3 covers 17 residues. The V gene lost 3 bases and the J gene lost 1 base, with 18 bases spanning the gap. The CDR3 sequence is CASSPPSRQMGNTEAFF. DNA of the CDR3: TGTGCCAGCTCACCGCCGAGTAGACAGATGGGGAACACTGAAGCTTTCTTT.

The chain employs TRBV18 and TRBJ1-3; D remains ambiguous. The CDR3 consists of 16 residues. Germline loops: CDR1 KGHSH, CDR2 LQKENI. V lost 6 bases and J 0 bases, leaving 15 bases between the germline ends. The chain's CDR3 is CASSPGHRSSGNTIYF. DNA for the CDR3: TGTGCCAGCTCCCCCGGTCACCGGAGCTCTGGAAACACCATATATTTT.

This clone was detected only a few times. This chain links TRBV11-2 with TRBJ1-1; TRBD1 matches 8 bases. V was clipped by 5 bases and J by 1 base; unmatched bases: 6. Germline V lookup: CDR1 SGHAT, CDR2 FQNNGV. The CDR3 runs to 15 residues. In nucleotides, the CDR3 is TGTGCCAGCAGCCGTAACAGGGGGGGGAACACTGAAGCTTTCTTT. Translation: CASSRNRGGNTEAFF.

The chain links TRBV4-1 to TRBJ1-2; 7 bases match TRBD1. This CDR3 has 13 amino acids. CDR1 and CDR2 from the germline V gene are MGHRA and YSYEKL. J gave up 7 bases and V 4 bases, and 6 bases lay outside the gene matches. CDR3: CASSPQGVPGYTF. CDR3 nucleotide sequence: TGCGCCAGCAGCCCTCAGGGGGTTCCTGGCTACACCTTC.

This sequence joins TRBV18 and TRBJ2-1; 9 positions match TRBD1. Germline CDR1 reads KGHSH; CDR2 reads LQKENI. CDR3 length: 15 amino acids. V was pared by 1 base and J by 5 bases, with 3 bases of the junction left unmatched. CDR3 DNA sequence: TGTGCCAGCTCACCACGGGGACAGGGACACAATGAGCAGTTCTTC. Translation: CASSPRGQGHNEQFF.

This clone was counted between two and nine times. This chain connects TRBV7-2 to TRBJ2-7, with D uncertain. The CDR3 extends over 13 amino acids. V was trimmed by 2 bases and J by 3 bases, leaving 8 bases between them. The germline gives CDR1 SGHTA, CDR2 FQGNSA. The CDR3 here is CASSLTRNYEQYF. The CDR3 region has the DNA TGTGCCAGCAGCTTAACCAGGAACTACGAGCAGTACTTC. Full variable domain (rest looked up from reference TRBV7-2 and TRBJ2-7): GAGVSQSPSNKVTEKGKDVELRCDPISGHTALYWYRQSLGQGLEFLIYFQGNSAPDKSGLPSDRFSAERTGGSVSTLTIQRTQQEDSAVYLCASSLTRNYEQYFGPGTRLTVT.

This clone was detected only once. The V and J genes are TRBV9 and TRBJ1-3, with no clear D. Germline loops: CDR1 SGDLS, CDR2 YYNGEE. V shed 3 bases and J shed 6 bases, with 13 bases lying between them. CDR3 length: 14 residues. The CDR3 spells CASSAEDMINTIYF. The CDR3 nucleotides are TGTGCCAGCAGCGCGGAGGATATGATAAACACCATATATTTT.

V usage is TRBV5-5 and J usage is TRBJ1-2, with D hard to call. V was pared by 0 bases and J by 0 bases, with 12 bases between. Looked up from germline, CDR1 is SGHKS and CDR2 is YYEKEE (reference sequence). The length of the CDR3 is 16 residues. CDR3 DNA: TGTGCCAGCAGCTTGGTTTTTTTGGCAGCTAACTATGGCTACACCTTC. This sequence encodes CASSLVFLAANYGYTF.

The chain has TRBV5-1 and TRBJ2-5, with 9 nucleotides matching TRBD1. There are 14 residues in the CDR3. Germline V gene lookup returns CDR1 SGHRS and CDR2 YFSETQ. Trimming took 3 bases from V and 2 from J; bases not matched to a gene: 2. The CDR3, as DNA: TGCGCCAGCAGCTGGGGACAGGGACAAGAGACCCAGTACTTC. Protein product: CASSWGQGQETQYF. Variable domain in full (rest from reference TRBV5-1 and TRBJ2-5): KAGVTQTPRYLIKTRGQQVTLSCSPISGHRSVSWYQQTPGQGLQFLFEYFSETQRNKGNFPGRFSGRQFSNSRSEMNVSTLELGDSALYLCASSWGQGQETQYFGPGTRLLVL.

The rearrangement uses TRBV14 and TRBJ2-7; 16 nucleotides align to TRBD2. V trimming: 5 bases; J trimming: 1 base; junction bases outside the gene matches: 5. CDR1 SGHDN and CDR2 FVKESK come from the germline V gene. This CDR3 spans 17 amino acids. The CDR3 bases are TGTGCCAGCAGCAATCCGGGACTAGCGGGGGGGTCCTACGAGCAGTACTTC. Its protein is CASSNPGLAGGSYEQYF.

The chain is built from TRBV2 and TRBJ1-2, with D unresolved. Germline lookup yields CDR1 SNHLY and CDR2 FYNNEI. V was trimmed by 3 bases and J by 4 bases, leaving 9 bases between them. The CDR3 consists of 13 residues. In nucleotides, the CDR3 is TGTGCCAGCAGTGAGGACTCAGTCTATGGCTACACCTTC. Amino acids: CASSEDSVYGYTF.

The genes are TRBV3-1 (or the pseudogene TRBV3-2) and TRBJ1-2, with TRBD1 identical over 7 bases. Germline-derived CDR1 and CDR2 are LGHDT and YNNKEL (reference sequence). The CDR3 is made up of 15 amino acids. The V segment lost 1 base and the J segment 6 bases; nucleotides outside the gene matches: 8. DNA for the CDR3: TGTGCCAGCAGCCAAGTAAGAGGGGGCATAGATGGCTACACCTTC. Translating gives CASSQVRGGIDGYTF.

This clone is a singleton in its sample. This sample also contains other DNA sequences that code for the same CDR3. The chain employs TRBV10-3 and TRBJ1-1, with TRBD1 matching 8 bases. This CDR3 is built from 13 residues. V gave up 7 bases and J gave up 1 base; unmatched junction bases: 2. CDR1 and CDR2 (germline): ENHRY, SYGVKD. CDR3 protein: CAINDRGNTEAFF. For the CDR3, the DNA is TGTGCCATCAACGACAGGGGGAACACTGAAGCTTTCTTT.

This clone was observed a single time. The rearrangement links TRBV18 to TRBJ2-1, with TRBD1 matching 10 bases. V lost 5 bases and J lost 6; bases outside the gene matches: 10. Germline V gene data show CDR1 as KGHSH and CDR2 as LQKENI. There are 16 residues in the CDR3. In nucleotides, the CDR3 is TGTGCCAGCTCAACTTCCGGGACAGGGGCAGGCAATGAGCAGTTCTTC. This sequence encodes CASSTSGTGAGNEQFF.

The V and J genes are TRBV6-5 and TRBJ1-2; 7 bases match TRBD1. Germline loops: CDR1 MNHEY, CDR2 SVGAGI. CDR3 length equals 13 residues. V lost 2 bases, J lost 3 bases, and 0 bases stayed unmatched. The CDR3 coding sequence is TGTGCCAGCAGTTACGGACAGGACTATGGCTACACCTTC. This codes for CASSYGQDYGYTF.

This chain connects TRBV6-5 to TRBJ2-1; D is ambiguous. CDR3 length: 14 amino acids. Germline V gene data show CDR1 as MNHEY and CDR2 as SVGAGI. V was pared by 6 bases and J by 3 bases, with 12 bases between. The CDR3 region has the DNA TGTGCCAGCAGCCGCGACTCGCGCTACAATGAGCAGTTCTTC. Translating gives CASSRDSRYNEQFF.

This CDR3 is CASSLAGATYEQYF. CDR3 coding DNA: TGTGCCAGCAGCTTAGCAGGGGCGACTTACGAGCAGTACTTC. The V call is TRBV7-3, the J call TRBJ2-7, with D possibly matching TRBD1 (6 bases). The CDR3 has 14 residues. Germline-derived CDR1 and CDR2 are SGHTA and FQGTGA. With 2 bases removed from V and 4 bases from J, the gap between germline ends came to 12 bases.

The rearrangement links TRBV6-1 to TRBJ1-1, with D uncertain. V lost 1 base and J 9 bases, leaving 12 bases between the germline ends. CDR1 is MNHNS and CDR2 is SASEGT in the germline V gene. CDR3 length: 13 residues. The CDR3 here is CASSEVIRGQAFF. CDR3 nucleotide sequence: TGTGCCAGCAGTGAAGTGATCAGAGGGCAAGCTTTCTTT.

J is TRBJ1-2 and V is TRBV30, with 9 bases matching TRBD1. The CDR3 contains 16 residues. The junction had 15 bases not matched to a gene; V was cut back by 3 bases and J by 7 bases. Germline lookup yields CDR1 GTSNPN and CDR2 SVGIG (reference sequence). For the CDR3, the DNA is TGTGCCTGGAGGGGAGGGACAGGGTCTGTAATGAGTGGCTACACCTTC. As protein: CAWRGGTGSVMSGYTF.

This chain joins TRBV15 and TRBJ1-3; D is unresolved. CDR1 LNHNV and CDR2 YYDKDF come from the germline V gene (reference sequence). Trimming took 5 bases from V and 3 from J, leaving 5 bases between them. CDR3 size: 12 residues. The CDR3 DNA sequence: TGTGCCACCAGCGCCTATGGAAACACCATATATTTT. It specifies CATSAYGNTIYF.

This chain uses TRBV24-1 with TRBJ2-5, with TRBD2 matching 8 bases. This CDR3 contains 15 residues. Germline V gene data show CDR1 as KGHDR and CDR2 as SFDVKD. J gave up 2 bases and V 7 bases, and 8 bases lay outside the gene matches. The CDR3 loop reads CATSTGGRRQETQYF. The CDR3 nucleotides are TGTGCCACCAGCACGGGGGGGAGACGACAAGAGACCCAGTACTTC.

The chain links TRBV19 to TRBJ2-7; a possible D gene is TRBD1 (5 bases). The CDR3 has 16 residues. The germline gives CDR1 LNHDA, CDR2 SQIVND (reference sequence). Trimming cost V 5 bases and J 5 bases, with 22 bases left between them. The CDR3, as DNA: TGTGCCAGTAGTTCCAGGGCACAGCGACAGAGTGACGAGCAGTACTTC. Residues: CASSSRAQRQSDEQYF.

This rearrangement joins TRBV9 to TRBJ1-1; perhaps TRBD1 as D (5 bases). Trimming removed 0 bases from V and 6 bases from J, with 15 bases in between. Germline CDR1 SGDLS, CDR2 YYNGEE. The length of the CDR3 is 15 residues. As DNA, the CDR3 is TGTGCCAGCAGCGTAGGTCCAGGGCCTGTAGCTGAAGCTTTCTTT. This codes for CASSVGPGPVAEAFF.

V gene TRBV6-2 or TRBV6-3 combines with J gene TRBJ1-4; no clear D. The germline V and J ends were trimmed by 0 bases and 0 bases, with 5 bases remaining between them. The germline V gene encodes CDR1 MNHEY and CDR2 SVGEGT. CDR3 length: 15 residues. Written as DNA, the CDR3 is TGTGCCAGCAGTTACTCGACATCAACTAATGAAAAACTGTTTTTT. Translated, it gives CASSYSTSTNEKLFF.

The chain is built from TRBV5-1 and TRBJ2-7; TRBD1 is a possible D gene (6 bases). V was shortened by 1 base and J by 0 bases, with 14 bases between the two germline ends. The CDR3 runs to 16 residues. Germline V gives CDR1 SGHRS, CDR2 YFSETQ. The CDR3 DNA sequence: TGCGCCAGCAGCTTGTTCGGCAGGGGAAACTCCTACGAGCAGTACTTC. Translation: CASSLFGRGNSYEQYF. The full variable domain, completed using reference TRBV5-1 and TRBJ2-7, is KAGVTQTPRYLIKTRGQQVTLSCSPISGHRSVSWYQQTPGQGLQFLFEYFSETQRNKGNFPGRFSGRQFSNSRSEMNVSTLELGDSALYLCASSLFGRGNSYEQYFGPGTRLTVT.

V usage is TRBV28 and J usage is TRBJ1-2, with 8 positions matching TRBD1. The germline CDR1 and CDR2 sequences are MDHEN and SYDVKM. The CDR3 length is 16 residues. V lost 5 bases and J lost 6; bases outside the gene matches: 14. DNA for the CDR3: TGTGCCAGCAGTCCCCGTCCGGGACAGGAAGGACATGGCTACACCTTC. This gives the protein CASSPRPGQEGHGYTF.

V is TRBV30 and J is TRBJ1-5; a weak D match, TRBD1 (5 bases). CDR1 GTSNPN and CDR2 SVGIG come from the germline V gene (reference sequence). The CDR3 runs to 13 residues. V lost 0 bases, J lost 9 bases, and 12 bases lay in between. CDR3 sequence: CAWSVPGSGPQHF. CDR3 in DNA: TGTGCCTGGAGTGTTCCAGGGTCGGGGCCCCAGCATTTT.

The chain links TRBV4-2 to TRBJ2-1; TRBD2 matches 7 bases. The germline gives CDR1 LGHNA, CDR2 YNFKEQ. With V trimmed by 0 bases and J by 5 bases, 13 bases remained unmatched. The CDR3 is 18 residues long. CDR3 in amino acids: CASSQELPKTSQNNEQFF. The CDR3 coding sequence is TGTGCCAGCAGCCAAGAACTTCCCAAGACTAGCCAAAACAATGAGCAGTTCTTC.